The clone carrying this T cell receptor (beta chain) has only a few counts. Its specificity is unknown. One entry per CDR3 protein, called by TCRdb with MiXCR from the reads. The table lists about half a million distinct CDR3 sequences, more than 30% of them singletons. This specimen comes from a study of T cell repertoires in cytomegalovirus infection. Turning to the study itself: Recently identified HLA-C-restricted CMV epitopes were used, and well-studied HLA-B-restricted CMV epitopes were used as well. Through public TCR beta signatures, both CMV infection and matching HLA type were indicated. Points from the study as a whole: Cumulated frequencies of public TCR beta families served to identify carriers of CMV plus the relevant HLA. CMV-specific TCR beta clonotypes restricted by HLA-C dominated the ex vivo response.

Germline V gives CDR1 SGHNT, CDR2 YYREEE (reference sequence). The CDR3 sequence is 16 residues long. Trimming cost V 4 bases and J 4 bases; bases outside gene matches: 11. The TCR sequence derives from a human donor in good health (CMV status not recorded). Some clones in this sample may be carry-over from other donors' samples. Material: cultured PBMCs, obtained from culture after CMV antigen stimulation. This sequence joins TRBV5-4 and TRBJ2-1, with 7 bases that match TRBD1. The CDR3 region is CASSPWTGENYNEQFF. CDR3 DNA: TGTGCCAGCAGCCCCTGGACAGGCGAAAATTACAATGAGCAGTTCTTC.